What follows are 14 T cell receptor gamma chains derived from one specimen sequenced in a study of human gamma delta and Vdelta1 T cells. TCRdb re-called the PCR reads using CATT. The sample shows roughly 4,500 gamma-chain clones, under 35% of them seen only once. These receptors are not linked to any known antigen. Sequencing was done on a sample of Vdelta1 gamma-delta T cells from blood grown in culture (DOT cells). These receptors originate from a human donor in good health.

This clone was observed a few times. The gene calls are TRGV4 and TRGJ1 or TRGJ2. The CDR3 is 15 amino acids. Germline CDR1 reads EGSTGY; CDR2 reads YDSYTSSV. V shed 0 bases and J 5 bases; nucleotides not matched to a gene: 10. CDR3 residues: CATWDGVPLHYKKLF. CDR3 bases: TGTGCCACCTGGGATGGGGTCCCATTACATTATAAGAAACTCTTT.

The V and J genes are TRGV3 and TRGJ1 or TRGJ2. The V gene's germline CDR1 is VTNTFY and CDR2 YDVSTARD (reference sequence). There are 10 residues in the CDR3. J lost 12 bases, V lost 3 bases, and 5 bases had no gene match. The CDR3 reads CATWDRSKLF. The CDR3 coding sequence is TGTGCCACCTGGGACCGGTCGAAACTCTTT.

The chain carries TRGV3 and TRGJ1 or TRGJ2. In germline, CDR1 is VTNTFY, CDR2 YDVSTARD (reference sequence). The J segment lost 3 bases and the V segment lost 0 bases, leaving 11 bases of the junction unmatched. The CDR3 consists of 16 residues. CDR3 sequence: CATWDRPFISYYKKLF. The DNA for the CDR3 is TGTGCCACCTGGGACAGGCCCTTTATAAGTTATTATAAGAAACTCTTT.

This clone is judged medium-sized. The identical CDR3 is also encoded by other nucleotide sequences in the sample. This chain connects TRGV8 to TRGJ1 or TRGJ2. Germline V gives CDR1 VENAVY, CDR2 YDSYNSRV. V was pared by 1 base and J by 6 bases, with 0 bases of the junction left unmatched. The CDR3 runs to 11 residues. CDR3 in amino acids: CATWDSYKKLF. CDR3 coding DNA: TGTGCCACCTGGGATAGTTATAAGAAACTCTTT.

This clone qualifies as medium-sized. The same CDR3 can be traced to other DNA sequences in this sample. The gene calls are TRGV4 and TRGJ1 or TRGJ2. V was pared by 0 bases and J by 3 bases, with 5 bases of the junction left unmatched. Germline values: CDR1 EGSTGY, CDR2 YDSYTSSV. CDR3 length: 14 amino acids. The CDR3 DNA sequence: TGTGCCACCTGGGATGGGCTGGGTTATTATAAGAAACTCTTT. It yields the protein CATWDGLGYYKKLF.

The chain recombines TRGV4 with TRGJ1 or TRGJ2. Trimming at V came to 2 bases and at J to 2 bases, leaving 27 bases not matched to a gene. The germline V gene has CDR1 EGSTGY and CDR2 YDSYTSSV. The CDR3 runs 21 residues. CDR3 sequence (DNA): TGTGCCACCTGGGATGTTCGGGGTAGATTTGGTCTTGAGCGGGATTATTATAAGAAACTCTTT. This gives the protein CATWDVRGRFGLERDYYKKLF.

As regards this clone: A read error may explain this, as a much larger clone is one base away. The V gene is TRGV4, the J gene TRGJ1 or TRGJ2. Germline CDR1 is EGSTGY and CDR2 is YDSYTSSV. V dropped 4 bases and J dropped 4; count of bases not matched to a gene: 1. This CDR3 spans 11 amino acids. In DNA, the CDR3 is TGTGCCACCTGGGACTATTATAAGAAACTCTTT. Amino acids: CATWDYYKKLF.

Regarding this clone: A clone one base away is much larger, so this may be a read error. The chain carries TRGV1 and TRGJ1 or TRGJ2. TRGV1 is an open reading frame whose function is uncertain. The trim removed 2 bases at V and 1 base at J, leaving 2 bases unmatched. This CDR3 contains 13 residues. This chain's CDR3 is CATWDTNYYKKLF. The CDR3, as DNA: TGTGCCACCTGGGACACAAATTATTATAAGAAACTCTTT.

The V call is TRGV9, the J call TRGJ1 or TRGJ2. Trimming removed 6 bases from V and 6 bases from J; junction bases left unmatched: 5. Looked up from germline, CDR1 is GITISATS and CDR2 is ISYDGTV (reference sequence). This CDR3 contains 11 residues. This CDR3 reads CALWIFYKKLF. The CDR3, as DNA: TGTGCCTTGTGGATTTTTTATAAGAAACTCTTT.

This clone was counted between two and nine times. This chain joins TRGV4 and TRGJP2. Germline-derived CDR1 and CDR2 are EGSTGY and YDSYTSSV. The junction had 3 bases not matched to a gene; V was cut back by 5 bases and J by 3 bases. This CDR3 spans 13 amino acids. CDR3 sequence: CATWVGSDWIKTF. Here the CDR3 DNA reads TGTGCCACCTGGGTGGGTAGTGATTGGATCAAGACGTTT.

This chain connects TRGV4 to TRGJ1 or TRGJ2. The J segment lost 11 bases and the V segment lost 0 bases, leaving 7 bases of the junction unmatched. Germline CDR1 EGSTGY, CDR2 YDSYTSSV. This CDR3 comprises 12 residues. CDR3 residues: CATWDGLFEKLF. DNA for the CDR3: TGTGCCACCTGGGATGGGCTATTCGAGAAACTCTTT.

A word on this clone: This may be a read error, as it is one base from a much larger clone. The J gene is TRGJ1 or TRGJ2, the V gene TRGV5. The CDR3 totals 12 residues. Trimming took 3 bases from V and 4 from J; bases not matched to a gene: 3. Looked up from germline, CDR1 is VINAFY and CDR2 is YDVSNSKD. The CDR3 DNA sequence: TGTGCCACCTGGGACCGCTATTATAAGAAACTCTTT. Protein sequence: CATWDRYYKKLF.

This clone turned up a few times. The genes are TRGV9 and TRGJ1 or TRGJ2. The CDR3 covers 13 residues. V lost 0 bases, J lost 3 bases, and 2 bases stayed unmatched. The germline gives CDR1 GITISATS, CDR2 ISYDGTV (reference sequence). CDR3 in amino acids: CALWEVRYYKKLF. CDR3 in DNA: TGTGCCTTGTGGGAGGTGCGTTATTATAAGAAACTCTTT.

The chain has TRGV4 and TRGJ1 or TRGJ2. With 3 bases clipped from V and 3 bases from J, the junction kept 5 bases outside the gene matches. Germline V CDR1 and CDR2: EGSTGY, YDSYTSSV. CDR3 length: 13 residues. CDR3 amino acids: CATWDLCYYKKLF. The CDR3 nucleotides read TGTGCCACCTGGGATTTATGTTATTATAAGAAACTCTTT.